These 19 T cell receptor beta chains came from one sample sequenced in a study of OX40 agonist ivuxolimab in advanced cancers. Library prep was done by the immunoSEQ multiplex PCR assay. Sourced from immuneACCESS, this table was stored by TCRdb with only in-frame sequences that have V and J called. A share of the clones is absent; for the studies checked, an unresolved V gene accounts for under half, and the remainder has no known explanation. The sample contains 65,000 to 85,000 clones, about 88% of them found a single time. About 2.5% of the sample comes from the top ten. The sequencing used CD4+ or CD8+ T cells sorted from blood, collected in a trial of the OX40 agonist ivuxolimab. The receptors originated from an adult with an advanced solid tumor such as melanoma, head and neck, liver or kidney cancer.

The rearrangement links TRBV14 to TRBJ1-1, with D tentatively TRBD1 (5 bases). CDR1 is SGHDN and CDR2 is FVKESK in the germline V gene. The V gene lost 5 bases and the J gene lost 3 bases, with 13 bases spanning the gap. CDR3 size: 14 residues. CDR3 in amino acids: CASSSPGGDTEAFF. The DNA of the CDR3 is TGTGCCAGCAGCTCCCCCGGGGGGGACACTGAAGCTTTCTTT.

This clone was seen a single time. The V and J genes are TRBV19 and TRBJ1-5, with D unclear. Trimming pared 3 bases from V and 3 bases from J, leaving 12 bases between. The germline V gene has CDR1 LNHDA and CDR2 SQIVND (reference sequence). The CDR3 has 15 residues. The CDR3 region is CASSIGGPANQPQHF. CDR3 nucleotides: TGTGCCAGTAGTATTGGAGGGCCTGCCAATCAGCCCCAGCATTTT. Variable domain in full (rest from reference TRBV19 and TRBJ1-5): DGGITQSPKYLFRKEGQNVTLSCEQNLNHDAMYWYRQDPGQGLRLIYYSQIVNDFQKGDIAEGYSVSREKKESFPLTVTSAQKNPTAFYLCASSIGGPANQPQHFGDGTRLSIL.

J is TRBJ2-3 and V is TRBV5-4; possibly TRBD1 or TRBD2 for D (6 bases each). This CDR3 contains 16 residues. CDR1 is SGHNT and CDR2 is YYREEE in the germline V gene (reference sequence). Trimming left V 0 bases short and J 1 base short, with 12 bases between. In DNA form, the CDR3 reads TGTGCCAGCAGCTTGGGAGGGGGAGGAGGCACAGATACGCAGTATTTT. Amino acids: CASSLGGGGGTDTQYF.

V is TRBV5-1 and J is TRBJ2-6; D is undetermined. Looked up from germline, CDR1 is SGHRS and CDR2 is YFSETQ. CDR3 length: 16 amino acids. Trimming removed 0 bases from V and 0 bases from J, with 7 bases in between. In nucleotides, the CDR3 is TGCGCCAGCAGCTTGGAGGGTTACTCTGGGGCCAACGTCCTGACTTTC. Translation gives CASSLEGYSGANVLTF.

CDR3: CASSHGTSRPDTQYF. CDR3 bases: TGTGCCAGCAGCCACGGGACTAGCCGACCGGATACGCAGTATTTT. This rearrangement joins TRBV11-3 to TRBJ2-3; 9 bases agree with TRBD2. V shed 5 bases and J 6 bases; nucleotides not matched to a gene: 9. The CDR3 consists of 15 residues. Germline V CDR1 and CDR2: SGHNT, YENEEA.

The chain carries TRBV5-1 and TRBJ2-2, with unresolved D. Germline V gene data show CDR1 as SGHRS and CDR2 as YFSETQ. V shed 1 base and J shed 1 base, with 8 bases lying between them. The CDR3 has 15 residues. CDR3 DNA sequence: TGCGCCAGCAGCTTGACACCTAGGAACACCGGGGAGCTGTTTTTT. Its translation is CASSLTPRNTGELFF.

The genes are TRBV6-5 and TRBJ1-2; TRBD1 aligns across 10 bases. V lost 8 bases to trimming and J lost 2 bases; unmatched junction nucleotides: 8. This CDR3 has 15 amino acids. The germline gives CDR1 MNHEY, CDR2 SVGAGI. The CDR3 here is CASGRGTGENYGYTF. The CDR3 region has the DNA TGTGCCAGCGGGCGGGGGACAGGGGAAAACTATGGCTACACCTTC.

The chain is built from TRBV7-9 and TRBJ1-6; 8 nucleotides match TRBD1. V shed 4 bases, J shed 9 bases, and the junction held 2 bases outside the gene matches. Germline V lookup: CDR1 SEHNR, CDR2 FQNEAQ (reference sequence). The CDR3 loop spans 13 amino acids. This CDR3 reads CASSSDRVSPLHF. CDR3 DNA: TGTGCCAGCAGCTCGGACAGGGTTTCACCCCTCCACTTT.

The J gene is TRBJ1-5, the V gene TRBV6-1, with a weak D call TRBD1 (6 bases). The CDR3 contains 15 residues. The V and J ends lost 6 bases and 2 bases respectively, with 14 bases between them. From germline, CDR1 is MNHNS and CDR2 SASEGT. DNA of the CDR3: TGTGCCAGCAGGCCACAGGGTCTCGGCAATCAGCCCCAGCATTTT. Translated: CASRPQGLGNQPQHF.

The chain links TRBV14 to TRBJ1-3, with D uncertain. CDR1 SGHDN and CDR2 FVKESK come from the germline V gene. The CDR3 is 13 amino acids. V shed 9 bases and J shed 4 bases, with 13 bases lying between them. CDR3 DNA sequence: TGTGCCAGTCGACTAGCGGGGGGAAACACCATATATTTT. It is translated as CASRLAGGNTIYF.

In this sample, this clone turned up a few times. The CDR3 region has the DNA TGTGCCAGCAGCTTGGGACCGGGACAGGGGACCCATGGCTACACCTTC. It is translated as CASSLGPGQGTHGYTF. V and J are TRBV7-7 and TRBJ1-2, with 10 bases that match TRBD1. Germline trimming cut 3 bases from V and 6 bases from J; bases unmatched to any gene: 10. The V gene's germline CDR1 is SSHAT and CDR2 FNYEAQ (reference sequence). This CDR3 has 16 residues.

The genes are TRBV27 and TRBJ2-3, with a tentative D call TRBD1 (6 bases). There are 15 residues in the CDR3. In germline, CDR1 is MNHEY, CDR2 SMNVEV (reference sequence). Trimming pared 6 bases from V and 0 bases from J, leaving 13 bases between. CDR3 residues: CASSLWTASTDTQYF. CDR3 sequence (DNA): TGTGCCAGCAGCCTTTGGACAGCTAGCACAGATACGCAGTATTTT.

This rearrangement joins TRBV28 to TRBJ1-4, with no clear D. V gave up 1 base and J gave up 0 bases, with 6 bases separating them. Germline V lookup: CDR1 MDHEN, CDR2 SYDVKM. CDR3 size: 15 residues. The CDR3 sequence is CASSLFGATNEKLFF. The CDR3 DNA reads TGTGCCAGCAGTTTATTCGGGGCAACTAATGAAAAACTGTTTTTT.

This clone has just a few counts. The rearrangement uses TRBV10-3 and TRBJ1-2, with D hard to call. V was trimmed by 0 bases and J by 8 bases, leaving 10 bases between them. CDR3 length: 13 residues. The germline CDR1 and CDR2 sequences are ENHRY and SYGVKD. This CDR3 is CAISESRAVGYTF. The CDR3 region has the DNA TGTGCCATCAGTGAGTCGCGGGCCGTCGGCTACACCTTC.

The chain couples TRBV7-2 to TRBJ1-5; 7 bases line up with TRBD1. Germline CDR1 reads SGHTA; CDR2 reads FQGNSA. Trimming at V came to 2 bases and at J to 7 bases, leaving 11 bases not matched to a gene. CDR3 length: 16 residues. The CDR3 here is CASSLRAKGAGQPQHF. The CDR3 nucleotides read TGTGCCAGCAGCTTAAGGGCCAAGGGGGCAGGGCAGCCCCAGCATTTT. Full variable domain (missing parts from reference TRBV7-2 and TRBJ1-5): GAGVSQSPSNKVTEKGKDVELRCDPISGHTALYWYRQSLGQGLEFLIYFQGNSAPDKSGLPSDRFSAERTGGSVSTLTIQRTQQEDSAVYLCASSLRAKGAGQPQHFGDGTRLSIL.

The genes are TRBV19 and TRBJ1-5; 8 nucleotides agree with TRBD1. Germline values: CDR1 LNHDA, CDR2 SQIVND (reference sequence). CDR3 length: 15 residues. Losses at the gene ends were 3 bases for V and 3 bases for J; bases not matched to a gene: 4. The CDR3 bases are TGTGCCAGTAGTATCGGGACAGGCCTCAATCAGCCCCAGCATTTT. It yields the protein CASSIGTGLNQPQHF.

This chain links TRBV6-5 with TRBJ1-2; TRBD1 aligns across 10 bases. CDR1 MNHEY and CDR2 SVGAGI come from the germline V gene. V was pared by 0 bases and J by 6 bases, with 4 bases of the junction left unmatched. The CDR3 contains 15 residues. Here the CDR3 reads CASSYSLGTGDGYTF. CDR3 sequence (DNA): TGTGCCAGCAGTTACTCCCTAGGGACAGGGGATGGCTACACCTTC.

CDR3 in DNA: TGTGCCAGCAGCCACGTTACAGGCTCTGGGGCCAACGTCCTGACTTTC. This sequence encodes CASSHVTGSGANVLTF. The chain joins TRBV4-2 to TRBJ2-6, with a possible D match to TRBD1 (5 bases). The CDR3 is made up of 16 amino acids. The germline CDR1 and CDR2 sequences are LGHNA and YNFKEQ. The ends were cut back, 3 bases at V and 0 bases at J, with 9 bases in the middle.

The CDR3 protein is CASSGTGNTGELFF. CDR3 bases: TGTGCCAGCAGTGGAACAGGGAACACCGGGGAGCTGTTTTTT. The chain joins TRBV2 to TRBJ2-2; possible D gene TRBD1, 5 bases. CDR1 SNHLY and CDR2 FYNNEI come from the germline V gene. The CDR3 spans 14 residues. V gave up 4 bases and J gave up 1 base, with 7 bases separating them. Drawing the rest from reference TRBV2 and TRBJ2-2, the complete variable domain is EPEVTQTPSHQVTQMGQEVILRCVPISNHLYFYWYRQILGQKVEFLVSFYNNEISEKSEIFDDQFSVERPDGSNFTLKIRSTKLEDSAMYFCASSGTGNTGELFFGEGSRLTVL.